The T cell receptor beta chain under discussion was sequenced for a study of early stage breast cancer tumors. With 0 bases clipped from V and 1 base from J, the junction kept 9 bases outside the gene matches. The CDR3 is made up of 16 amino acids. Germline lookup yields CDR1 GTSNPN and CDR2 SVGIG (reference sequence). Findings and limits, study-wide: Tumor and normal breast were distinguished via blood comparison in about 90% of the 16 patients. Chain pairing and CD4, CD8 or FOXP3 expression were not captured. Enriched TCRB sequences shared across patients were mostly commonly generated sequences.

Concerning this clone itself: Its specificity is unknown.

Each sample had two DNA replicates, approximately 0.52 ug blood or around 1.5 ug tissue. Assay: immunoSEQ multiplex PCR; the TCRdb copy retains only in-frame clones and omits some. The sample lists 13,000 to 15,000 clones, around 85% occurring once. This clonotype was obtained from a person aged 25 to 40 with breast cancer. The chain is built from TRBV30 and TRBJ2-7; 7 nucleotides align to TRBD2. The sequencing input was normal breast tissue next to the tumor. CDR3 region: CAWSVSHLAGSYEQYF. The CDR3 bases are TGTGCCTGGAGTGTCTCCCACTTAGCGGGTTCCTACGAGCAGTACTTC.